The 28 T cell receptor beta chains below were found in one sample sequenced in a study of human T cells and chemical hapten exposure. TCRdb re-derived calls from the RACE reads in MiXCR, one entry per CDR3 protein. This table holds roughly 150,000 distinct CDR3 sequences, 12% found once. Time point: patch test 2, 6 weeks after DPC sensitization. The treatment: therapeutic diphenylcyclopropenone sensitization with weekly scalp DPC. This sample comprised whole blood, obtained in connection with sensitization to the hapten diphenylcyclopropenone (DPC). The receptors derive from a woman aged 45-59 years with alopecia areata. Some clones in this sample may be carry-over from other donors' samples.

This clonotype has more than one count but fewer than ten. The V call is TRBV7-2, the J call TRBJ2-3, with D tentatively TRBD2 (6 bases). Germline CDR1 and CDR2: SGHTA and FQGNSA. This CDR3 has 13 residues. V was pared by 0 bases and J by 5 bases, with 6 bases between. Written as DNA, the CDR3 is TGTGCCAGCAGCTTAGCGCGGGGAGATACGCAGTATTTT. It encodes CASSLARGDTQYF. Full variable domain (outside the CDR3, taken from reference TRBV7-2 and TRBJ2-3): GAGVSQSPSNKVTEKGKDVELRCDPISGHTALYWYRQSLGQGLEFLIYFQGNSAPDKSGLPSDRFSAERTGGSVSTLTIQRTQQEDSAVYLCASSLARGDTQYFGPGTRLTVL.

The chain employs TRBV11-3 and TRBJ2-1; 8 bases match TRBD1. The CDR3 has 16 residues. J was trimmed by 5 bases and V by 5 bases; bases with no gene match: 11. Germline V gene data show CDR1 as SGHNT and CDR2 as YENEEA. CDR3 loop: CASSQNRGVLDNEQFF. The CDR3 DNA sequence: TGTGCCAGCAGCCAAAACAGGGGGGTTTTAGACAATGAGCAGTTCTTC.

V gene TRBV2 combines with J gene TRBJ1-1; D is perhaps TRBD1 (6 bases). This CDR3 spans 15 amino acids. The V gene's germline CDR1 is SNHLY and CDR2 FYNNEI. Trimming pared 3 bases from V and 1 base from J, leaving 12 bases between. CDR3 coding DNA: TGTGCCAGCAGTGAGCGCTCGACAGGGAACACTGAAGCTTTCTTT. This gives the protein CASSERSTGNTEAFF.

This clonotype came up a few times. CDR3 protein: CASSDRELFANTGELFF. The CDR3 coding sequence is TGTGCCAGCAGTGATCGTGAATTATTCGCGAACACCGGGGAGCTGTTTTTT. The chain recombines TRBV6-1 with TRBJ2-2; no clear D gene. The germline gives CDR1 MNHNS, CDR2 SASEGT. V lost 3 bases to trimming and J lost 0 bases, with 14 bases between them. The CDR3 consists of 17 residues.

The chain has TRBV12-5 and TRBJ2-1, with D perhaps matching TRBD2 (6 bases). V was trimmed by 5 bases and J by 0 bases, leaving 20 bases between them. The length of the CDR3 is 18 residues. Germline V CDR1 and CDR2: LGHNT, FRNRAP. In DNA, the CDR3 is TGTGCTAGTGGTCCCCCACCGAAAAGCGGGCGCTCCTACAATGAGCAGTTCTTC. Translation gives CASGPPPKSGRSYNEQFF.

This clonotype was observed a few times. The chain recombines TRBV24-1 with TRBJ1-2; TRBD1 agrees at 11 bases. Losses at the gene ends were 7 bases for V and 4 bases for J; bases not matched to a gene: 7. The length of the CDR3 is 15 residues. Germline V gene data show CDR1 as KGHDR and CDR2 as SFDVKD. Here the CDR3 DNA reads TGTGCCACCAGCCAGTCCGGGACAGGGGGCTATGGCTACACCTTC. Translated: CATSQSGTGGYGYTF.

This clonotype was picked up a small number of times. The V call is TRBV11-2, the J call TRBJ2-5, with 14 bases identical to TRBD2. The ends lost 4 bases at V and 5 bases at J; junction bases unmatched: 9. Per the germline V gene, CDR1 is SGHAT and CDR2 is FQNNGV. The CDR3 runs to 17 residues. CDR3: CASSSPGLAGARETQYF. For the CDR3, the DNA is TGTGCCAGCAGCTCCCCGGGACTAGCGGGAGCCCGGGAGACCCAGTACTTC.

This clonotype was counted only a few times. This rearrangement joins TRBV12-3 or TRBV12-4 to TRBJ1-3; possible D gene TRBD1, 5 bases. The V end lost 3 bases, the J end lost 6 bases, and 12 bases lay between the germline ends. The CDR3 is 14 amino acids. CDR3 nucleotides: TGTGCCAGCAGTTTTGGGGGGACTGAAAACACCATATATTTT. It codes for CASSFGGTENTIYF.

This clonotype was observed at least ten times. The rearrangement links TRBV5-1 to TRBJ1-1; 8 bases fit TRBD1. The ends lost 7 bases at V and 6 bases at J; junction bases unmatched: 14. Germline V gene lookup returns CDR1 SGHRS and CDR2 YFSETQ. The length of the CDR3 is 15 residues. CDR3 region: CASLPGQGGAAEAFF. Written as DNA, the CDR3 is TGCGCCAGCTTACCTGGACAGGGAGGGGCGGCTGAAGCTTTCTTT.

This clonotype occurred many times. The chain joins TRBV20-1 to TRBJ1-6, with unresolved D. This CDR3 comprises 14 residues. CDR1 and CDR2 from the germline V gene are DFQATT and SNEGSKA (reference sequence). The germline V and J ends were trimmed by 3 bases and 8 bases, with 14 bases remaining between them. The CDR3 reads CSARSLTGDSPLHF. The CDR3 region has the DNA TGCAGTGCTAGGAGTTTAACTGGGGATTCACCCCTCCACTTT.

The J gene is TRBJ2-3, the V gene TRBV5-4, with D perhaps TRBD2 (5 bases). V shed 3 bases and J shed 4 bases, with 12 bases lying between them. This CDR3 has 14 residues. Germline values: CDR1 SGHNT, CDR2 YYREEE (reference sequence). CDR3 loop: CASSSLASSDTQYF. CDR3 sequence (DNA): TGTGCCAGCAGCTCGCTAGCAAGTTCAGATACGCAGTATTTT.

This clonotype was detected only a few times. The chain recombines TRBV12-3 or TRBV12-4 with TRBJ2-5; D is ambiguous. Trimming removed 3 bases from V and 2 bases from J, with 13 bases in between. The CDR3 covers 15 residues. The CDR3 DNA sequence: TGTGCCAGCAGTTTGTGGGCGGCCCCACAAGAGACCCAGTACTTC. Translation: CASSLWAAPQETQYF.

Only a few counts were recorded for this clonotype. The rearrangement joins TRBV7-6 to TRBJ1-4; D ambiguous. V was cut by 2 bases and J by 8 bases, with 12 bases left in between. The CDR3 contains 14 residues. CDR1 is SGHVS, CDR2 FNYEAQ, per germline. In DNA, the CDR3 is TGTGCCAGCAGCTTACCAAGGGTTGGAGAAAAACTGTTTTTT. Its translation: CASSLPRVGEKLFF. Filled out from reference TRBV7-6 and TRBJ1-4, the complete variable domain reads GAGVSQSPRYKVTKRGQDVALRCDPISGHVSLYWYRQALGQGPEFLTYFNYEAQQDKSGLPNDRFSAERPEGSISTLTIQRTEQRDSAMYRCASSLPRVGEKLFFGSGTQLSVL.

As concerns this clonotype: This clone may be a read error of a much larger clone one base away. The rearrangement uses TRBV7-9 and TRBJ2-1; D is unclear. The CDR3 runs to 10 residues. CDR1 is SEHNR, CDR2 FQNEAQ, per germline (reference sequence). Written as DNA, the CDR3 is TGTACCAGCAGCTTGGGGGAGCAGTTCTTC. This sequence encodes CTSSLGEQFF.

This clonotype came up a few times. The V and J genes are TRBV29-1 and TRBJ1-3; a possible D gene is TRBD1 (5 bases). Germline lookup yields CDR1 SQVTM and CDR2 ANQGSEA. The CDR3 spans 12 residues. CDR3 loop: CGHEGSGNTIYF. The CDR3 coding sequence is TGCGGCCACGAGGGGTCTGGAAACACCATATATTTT.

This clonotype was counted many times. The gene calls are TRBV19 and TRBJ1-4; tentatively, D is TRBD1 (5 bases). Germline V CDR1 and CDR2: LNHDA, SQIVND (reference sequence). The CDR3 has 14 amino acids. Trimming removed 6 bases from V and 4 bases from J, with 12 bases in between. CDR3: CASSPGLFNEKLFF. In DNA form, the CDR3 reads TGTGCCAGTAGCCCGGGACTGTTTAATGAAAAACTGTTTTTT.

J is TRBJ2-1 and V is TRBV18; D is perhaps TRBD1 (6 bases). Germline V CDR1 and CDR2: KGHSH, LQKENI. This CDR3 contains 16 residues. The V end was cut by 4 bases, the J end by 0 bases, with 13 bases between. The CDR3 loop is CASSLQGQSSYNEQFF. As DNA, the CDR3 is TGTGCCAGCTCACTCCAGGGGCAGAGCTCCTACAATGAGCAGTTCTTC.

This clonotype has just a few counts. The chain combines TRBV5-1 with TRBJ2-2; D remains unclear. The CDR3 length is 16 residues. From germline, CDR1 is SGHRS and CDR2 YFSETQ. V lost 4 bases and J 2 bases, leaving 15 bases between the germline ends. The CDR3 spells CASSLIARPNTGELFF. The CDR3 bases are TGCGCCAGCAGCCTTATTGCGAGGCCCAACACCGGGGAGCTGTTTTTT.

The chain couples TRBV29-1 to TRBJ2-7, with 14 nucleotides matching TRBD2. The length of the CDR3 is 14 residues. Germline CDR1 and CDR2: SQVTM and ANQGSEA. V shed 5 bases, J shed 7 bases, and the junction held 7 bases outside the gene matches. As DNA, the CDR3 is TGCAGCGTTATCCCGGGACTAGCGGGGGAAGAGCAGTACTTC. Protein: CSVIPGLAGEEQYF.

This clonotype was seen ten or more times. Here the CDR3 DNA reads TGCAGCGTCTGGACTAGCGGGAGATACAATGAGCAGTTCTTC. Translation: CSVWTSGRYNEQFF. V is TRBV29-1 and J is TRBJ2-1; the match to TRBD2 covers 13 bases. CDR1 is SQVTM, CDR2 ANQGSEA, per germline. Unmatched junction bases numbered 3, after V lost 6 bases and J lost 4 bases. This CDR3 has 14 amino acids.

The rearrangement joins TRBV29-1 to TRBJ2-3; 9 bases align to TRBD2. Germline V gives CDR1 SQVTM, CDR2 ANQGSEA. This CDR3 has 12 amino acids. J lost 9 bases, V lost 3 bases, and 4 bases had no gene match. CDR3 protein: CSVDEGLATQYF. The CDR3 DNA sequence: TGCAGCGTTGATGAGGGACTAGCAACGCAGTATTTT.

This clonotype was counted many times. This chain uses TRBV12-3 or TRBV12-4 with TRBJ1-2, with 7 bases aligning to TRBD1. The CDR3 consists of 14 residues. Unmatched junction bases numbered 12, after V lost 6 bases and J lost 8 bases. The CDR3 DNA follows: TGTGCCAGCAGGCTGCAACAGGGGAGACGGGGCTACACCTTC. Its protein is CASRLQQGRRGYTF.

This clonotype has only a few counts. This chain links TRBV18 with TRBJ1-5; tentatively, D is TRBD1 (6 bases). The CDR3 consists of 13 residues. CDR1 is KGHSH, CDR2 LQKENI, per germline. Trimming stripped 4 bases from V and 5 bases from J, with 9 bases between. The CDR3 DNA follows: TGTGCCAGCTCACAGGGGGAATATCAGCCCCAGCATTTT. The encoded protein is CASSQGEYQPQHF.

This clonotype was found a few times. In DNA form, the CDR3 reads TGCGCCAGCAGCTTGGCCGCCACCTACGAGCAGTACTTC. It codes for CASSLAATYEQYF. This chain connects TRBV5-1 to TRBJ2-7; no definite D call. The V gene lost 0 bases and the J gene lost 2 bases, with 6 bases spanning the gap. The CDR3 length is 13 residues. Germline assignment: CDR1 SGHRS and CDR2 YFSETQ.

This clonotype was found many times. The chain has TRBV7-9 and TRBJ1-2; the D is unclear. V lost 1 base, J lost 0 bases, and 3 bases lay in between. The CDR3 consists of 13 residues. Germline lookup yields CDR1 SEHNR and CDR2 FQNEAQ (reference sequence). The CDR3, as DNA: TGTGCCAGCAGCTTAGGGGCTAACTATGGCTACACCTTC. Its protein is CASSLGANYGYTF.

In this sample, this clonotype turned up many times. This chain joins TRBV9 and TRBJ2-7; 8 nucleotides agree with TRBD2. The CDR3 has 14 residues. The V segment lost 0 bases and the J segment 3 bases; nucleotides outside the gene matches: 2. Germline values: CDR1 SGDLS, CDR2 YYNGEE. The CDR3 region is CASSVDTSGYEQYF. CDR3 nucleotide sequence: TGTGCCAGCAGCGTAGACACTAGCGGCTACGAGCAGTACTTC.

This clonotype was seen more than once but under ten times. The chain carries TRBV6-5 and TRBJ2-1; tentatively, D is TRBD2 (6 bases). V was pared by 7 bases and J by 12 bases, with 13 bases between. CDR3 length equals 11 residues. Germline assignment: CDR1 MNHEY and CDR2 SVGAGI. CDR3 in amino acids: CASNSGGRQFF. The CDR3 region has the DNA TGTGCCAGCAACTCCGGGGGTCGGCAGTTCTTC.

Comments on this clonotype: The junction does not match germline at one end; this may be a read error. The chain is built from TRBV6-2 or TRBV6-3 and TRBJ1-5; 7 nucleotides line up with TRBD1. The CDR3 is 16 residues long. Per germline, CDR1 MNHEY and CDR2 SVGEGT. CDR3 in amino acids: CASTTFSGQSIQPQHF. The CDR3 nucleotides are TGTGCCAGCACCACTTTCTCGGGACAGAGCATTCAGCCCCAGCATTTT.